This TCR beta chain was identified during a study of blood T cell repertoires in COVID-19. This CDR3 has 13 amino acids. V lost 1 base and J lost 4, with 6 bases in between. Germline CDR1 reads LGHDT; CDR2 reads YNNKEL (reference sequence). Here immunoSEQ multiplex PCR was the method, and the copy in TCRdb shows in-frame clones only, minus some. The sample has 310,000 or so clones, 85% to 90% seen once. With regard to this clone: Additional DNA sequences in this sample encode the identical CDR3.

The sample comprised PBMCs or T cells enriched from blood (not recorded which). The V call is TRBV3-1 (or the pseudogene TRBV3-2), the J call TRBJ2-3, with D possibly TRBD2 on 6 matching bases. The sequence was collected from a woman aged 18-29 years who had recovered from COVID-19. The CDR3 sequence: CASSQGGADTQYF. The CDR3 DNA follows: TGTGCCAGCAGCCAAGGGGGGGCAGATACGCAGTATTTT.